The rows below give T cell receptor beta chains drawn from one sample of a study of T cell responses to AZD1222 COVID-19 vaccine. Measured with immunoSEQ multiplex PCR; TCRdb has only the in-frame clones, and not every one. Seen here are 150,000 to 200,000 clones, about nine tenths observed once, and the top ten hold around 5.5%. This sample comprised peripheral blood, obtained on day 0 of AZD1222 vaccination. Receptors were obtained from an adult in good health. Both conserved end residues are part of each CDR3. Fields, in order: CDR3 DNA, CDR3 protein, J gene, D gene, clone size, V gene. A D gene is named only where the DNA matches it firmly. Some rows mark clone size as missing; the rest say once, few, many or name a class of expanded clone.

cdr3_nt: TGTGCCAGCAGCTGGGGACAGGAGGGGTGGGAGACCCAGTACTTC; cdr3_aa: CASSWGQEGWETQYF; j_call: TRBJ2-5; d_call: TRBD1; clone_size: -; v_call: TRBV6-5
cdr3_nt: TGTGCCAGCAGCTTAGCGGGAGCGAGTTACGAGCAGTACTTC; cdr3_aa: CASSLAGASYEQYF; j_call: TRBJ2-7; d_call: -; clone_size: few; v_call: TRBV11-2
cdr3_nt: TGTGCCTGGAGTGAGGGATCTCAGCCCCAGCATTTT; cdr3_aa: CAWSEGSQPQHF; j_call: TRBJ1-5; d_call: -; clone_size: -; v_call: TRBV30
cdr3_nt: TGTGCCATCAGCGCATCTAGCGGGAGCTACGAGCAGTACTTC; cdr3_aa: CAISASSGSYEQYF; j_call: TRBJ2-7; d_call: TRBD2; clone_size: -; v_call: TRBV10-3
cdr3_nt: TGTGCCAGCAGTTACACACCGGGACAGGGGTACACCATATATTTT; cdr3_aa: CASSYTPGQGYTIYF; j_call: TRBJ1-3; d_call: TRBD1; clone_size: -; v_call: TRBV6-5
cdr3_nt: TGCGCCAGCACCGCCAAAACTGCCCGGGATGGGCAGTACTTC; cdr3_aa: CASTAKTARDGQYF; j_call: TRBJ2-7; d_call: -; clone_size: -; v_call: TRBV4-3
cdr3_nt: TGTGCCAGCAGCGTAAACTCGGACAGGGGGCGGAAGAATGAGCAGTTCTTC; cdr3_aa: CASSVNSDRGRKNEQFF; j_call: TRBJ2-1; d_call: TRBD1; clone_size: -; v_call: TRBV11-2
cdr3_nt: TGTGCCAGCAGAATCGACAGGAATCAGCCCCAGCATTTT; cdr3_aa: CASRIDRNQPQHF; j_call: TRBJ1-5; d_call: -; clone_size: -; v_call: TRBV12-3/TRBV12-4
cdr3_nt: TGTGCCAGCAGCGTGCCGGGTGGAAAGGTTACGCTCAATGAGCAGTTCTTC; cdr3_aa: CASSVPGGKVTLNEQFF; j_call: TRBJ2-1; d_call: -; clone_size: -; v_call: TRBV5-4
cdr3_nt: TGCGCCAGCAGCTTGGACGGAATGGTTGGTTCACCCCTCCACTTT; cdr3_aa: CASSLDGMVGSPLHF; j_call: TRBJ1-6; d_call: -; clone_size: -; v_call: TRBV5-1
cdr3_nt: TGTGCCAGCAGCGTAGATAGTGGGAGCGGGACCCCGTACAATGAGCAGTTCTTC; cdr3_aa: CASSVDSGSGTPYNEQFF; j_call: TRBJ2-1; d_call: TRBD2; clone_size: -; v_call: TRBV9
cdr3_nt: TGTGCCAGCAGCGGTTTCGCAGGGGGCAATGGCTACACCTTC; cdr3_aa: CASSGFAGGNGYTF; j_call: TRBJ1-2; d_call: TRBD1; clone_size: -; v_call: TRBV14
cdr3_nt: TGTGCCAGCAGCCATGTCCCGCGACGCGGGACTGGAAACACCATATATTTT; cdr3_aa: CASSHVPRRGTGNTIYF; j_call: TRBJ1-3; d_call: -; clone_size: -; v_call: TRBV3-1/TRBV3-2
cdr3_nt: TGTGCCAGCAGCTTCACCGGATCGTACAATGAGCAGTTCTTC; cdr3_aa: CASSFTGSYNEQFF; j_call: TRBJ2-1; d_call: -; clone_size: -; v_call: TRBV5-6
cdr3_nt: TGTGCCAGCAGCCCGGGACAGGCCTCCGGGGGGCCCCAGCATTTT; cdr3_aa: CASSPGQASGGPQHF; j_call: TRBJ1-5; d_call: TRBD1; clone_size: -; v_call: TRBV7-9
cdr3_nt: TGTGCCAGCACGGGTCTCCCGGAAAACACCGGGGAGCTGTTTTTT; cdr3_aa: CASTGLPENTGELFF; j_call: TRBJ2-2; d_call: -; clone_size: many; v_call: TRBV6-5
cdr3_nt: TGTGCCAGCAGCCTTGACAGGAATAGCAATCAGCCCCAGCATTTT; cdr3_aa: CASSLDRNSNQPQHF; j_call: TRBJ1-5; d_call: -; clone_size: once; v_call: TRBV28
cdr3_nt: TGTGCCAGCAGCCAAGCAGTAGCTGGAAACACCATATATTTT; cdr3_aa: CASSQAVAGNTIYF; j_call: TRBJ1-3; d_call: -; clone_size: -; v_call: TRBV3-1/TRBV3-2
cdr3_nt: TGTGCCAGCTCCAATCAGCAGGGGAGTGAGCAGTTCTTC; cdr3_aa: CASSNQQGSEQFF; j_call: TRBJ2-1; d_call: -; clone_size: once; v_call: TRBV18
cdr3_nt: TGTGCCAGCAGCTTAGGCTGGGAGGAGGGCACTGAAGCTTTCTTT; cdr3_aa: CASSLGWEEGTEAFF; j_call: TRBJ1-1; d_call: -; clone_size: -; v_call: TRBV7-2
cdr3_nt: TGTGCCAGCAGCCCGGGACTGGCATCCTACGAGCAGTACTTC; cdr3_aa: CASSPGLASYEQYF; j_call: TRBJ2-7; d_call: -; clone_size: -; v_call: TRBV7-2
cdr3_nt: TGTGCCAGCAGCTTGGCCTTCACCGGGGAGCTGTTTTTT; cdr3_aa: CASSLAFTGELFF; j_call: TRBJ2-2; d_call: -; clone_size: -; v_call: TRBV5-6
cdr3_nt: TGTGCCAGCAGCCATGGGGAGGAGGGCTACACCTTC; cdr3_aa: CASSHGEEGYTF; j_call: TRBJ1-2; d_call: -; clone_size: -; v_call: TRBV3-1/TRBV3-2
cdr3_nt: TGCGCCAGCAGCTTGGGAGGGGGCGCGCAGCCCCAGCATTTT; cdr3_aa: CASSLGGGAQPQHF; j_call: TRBJ1-5; d_call: TRBD1; clone_size: -; v_call: TRBV5-1
cdr3_nt: TGTGCCAGCAGCTCAAGGACAGGGGGTGAGACCCAGTACTTC; cdr3_aa: CASSSRTGGETQYF; j_call: TRBJ2-5; d_call: TRBD1; clone_size: -; v_call: TRBV5-4
cdr3_nt: TGTGCCAGCAGCCGCGTCACTGAAGCTTTCTTT; cdr3_aa: CASSRVTEAFF; j_call: TRBJ1-1; d_call: -; clone_size: -; v_call: TRBV7-6
cdr3_nt: TGTGCCAGCAGCCAAGAGGATCAGCCCCAGCATTTT; cdr3_aa: CASSQEDQPQHF; j_call: TRBJ1-5; d_call: -; clone_size: -; v_call: TRBV14
cdr3_nt: TGTGCCAGCAGCCCGTCCAGGGACAGTTACGGAAACACCATATATTTT; cdr3_aa: CASSPSRDSYGNTIYF; j_call: TRBJ1-3; d_call: TRBD1; clone_size: -; v_call: TRBV9
cdr3_nt: TGTGCCAGCAGCGCCCTAACAGACCCATCCTACGAGCAGTACTTC; cdr3_aa: CASSALTDPSYEQYF; j_call: TRBJ2-7; d_call: -; clone_size: -; v_call: TRBV7-2
cdr3_nt: TGTGCCAGCAGTGAAACGCGACAGGGACTCTCTGGGGCCAACGTCCTGACTTTC; cdr3_aa: CASSETRQGLSGANVLTF; j_call: TRBJ2-6; d_call: -; clone_size: -; v_call: TRBV6-1
cdr3_nt: TGTGCCAGCAGTGAATGGGACAGATTGACTGAAGCTTTCTTT; cdr3_aa: CASSEWDRLTEAFF; j_call: TRBJ1-1; d_call: TRBD1; clone_size: -; v_call: TRBV6-1
cdr3_nt: TGTGCCAGCAGCCTATTGACTAGTTTAGGGACTGGGGCCAACGTCCTGACTTTC; cdr3_aa: CASSLLTSLGTGANVLTF; j_call: TRBJ2-6; d_call: -; clone_size: few; v_call: TRBV4-2
cdr3_nt: TGTGCCTGGGAAGGACAGGGCGTTGCTTTCTTT; cdr3_aa: CAWEGQGVAFF; j_call: TRBJ1-1; d_call: TRBD1; clone_size: -; v_call: TRBV30
cdr3_nt: TGTGCCAGCAGTTTTGGGACACTGGAGCTAGGCTACACCTTC; cdr3_aa: CASSFGTLELGYTF; j_call: TRBJ1-2; d_call: -; clone_size: -; v_call: TRBV6-5
cdr3_nt: TGTGCCAGCAGCCTGACTGGACTATCAGCAGATACGCAGTATTTT; cdr3_aa: CASSLTGLSADTQYF; j_call: TRBJ2-3; d_call: -; clone_size: -; v_call: TRBV7-2
cdr3_nt: TGCGCCAGCAGCTTTGATGACAGGGTTCACTCTGGAAACACCATATATTTT; cdr3_aa: CASSFDDRVHSGNTIYF; j_call: TRBJ1-3; d_call: TRBD1; clone_size: -; v_call: TRBV5-1
cdr3_nt: TGCGCCAGCAGCTTGGGATCCGGGACAGGGGGCGGCGGGGAGCTGTTTTTT; cdr3_aa: CASSLGSGTGGGGELFF; j_call: TRBJ2-2; d_call: TRBD1; clone_size: -; v_call: TRBV5-1
cdr3_nt: TGTGCCAGTAGTATCATGGCGGCCGACAGAAGCCTTAACTATGGCTACACCTTC; cdr3_aa: CASSIMAADRSLNYGYTF; j_call: TRBJ1-2; d_call: -; clone_size: -; v_call: TRBV19
cdr3_nt: TGTGCCAGTAGTCAGTGGGCGTCGAACACCGGGGAGCTGTTTTTT; cdr3_aa: CASSQWASNTGELFF; j_call: TRBJ2-2; d_call: -; clone_size: -; v_call: TRBV19
cdr3_nt: TGTGCCAGCAGCCAAGGGACTAGCGGAGGCACCGGGGAGCTGTTTTTT; cdr3_aa: CASSQGTSGGTGELFF; j_call: TRBJ2-2; d_call: TRBD2; clone_size: -; v_call: TRBV4-2
cdr3_nt: TGTGCCAGCAGCCCTAGGAAGGTGGACTCACCCCTCCACTTT; cdr3_aa: CASSPRKVDSPLHF; j_call: TRBJ1-6; d_call: -; clone_size: -; v_call: TRBV5-4
cdr3_nt: TGTGCCAGCAGTTCGGCCTGGGAGGTCACTGAAGCTTTCTTT; cdr3_aa: CASSSAWEVTEAFF; j_call: TRBJ1-1; d_call: -; clone_size: once; v_call: TRBV11-2
cdr3_nt: TGTGCCAGCAGCTTAGTCTGGACTAGCGCAGAGACCCAGTACTTC; cdr3_aa: CASSLVWTSAETQYF; j_call: TRBJ2-5; d_call: TRBD2; clone_size: -; v_call: TRBV7-2
cdr3_nt: TGTGCCAGCAGTGAGAACAGGGAGGGGGTTCATGAAAAACTGTTTTTT; cdr3_aa: CASSENREGVHEKLFF; j_call: TRBJ1-4; d_call: -; clone_size: -; v_call: TRBV25-1
cdr3_nt: TGTGCCAGCAGCCCTAGGGGGAGGCCGTACGAGCAGTACTTC; cdr3_aa: CASSPRGRPYEQYF; j_call: TRBJ2-7; d_call: -; clone_size: -; v_call: TRBV28
cdr3_nt: TGTGCCTGGAGTCCCTCCCGGACTGAAGCTTTCTTT; cdr3_aa: CAWSPSRTEAFF; j_call: TRBJ1-1; d_call: -; clone_size: -; v_call: TRBV30
cdr3_nt: TGTGCCAGCAGCGTAAGCGGGACTAATGAGCAGTTCTTC; cdr3_aa: CASSVSGTNEQFF; j_call: TRBJ2-1; d_call: TRBD2; clone_size: -; v_call: TRBV9
cdr3_nt: TGTGCCAGCTCCCTAGCGGGAGGGCCCGGGGATACGCAGTATTTT; cdr3_aa: CASSLAGGPGDTQYF; j_call: TRBJ2-3; d_call: TRBD2; clone_size: once; v_call: TRBV6-4
cdr3_nt: TGCAGCGCCGGGGGGCTGGGGCCTGGAAACACCATATATTTT; cdr3_aa: CSAGGLGPGNTIYF; j_call: TRBJ1-3; d_call: -; clone_size: -; v_call: TRBV29-1
cdr3_nt: TGTGCCAGCAGTCCACAGGGGGCGGTTCAGCCCCAGCATTTT; cdr3_aa: CASSPQGAVQPQHF; j_call: TRBJ1-5; d_call: TRBD1; clone_size: -; v_call: TRBV27
cdr3_nt: TGTGCCAGTAGTACCGCACAGGGGGCGAACACCGGGGAGCTGTTTTTT; cdr3_aa: CASSTAQGANTGELFF; j_call: TRBJ2-2; d_call: TRBD1; clone_size: -; v_call: TRBV19
cdr3_nt: TGTGCCAGCAGCCCCAGTCTGGGGGGTAATCAGCCCCAGCATTTT; cdr3_aa: CASSPSLGGNQPQHF; j_call: TRBJ1-5; d_call: -; clone_size: -; v_call: TRBV7-2
cdr3_nt: TGTGCCAGTAGCCCGACAGGGGAAGGTGGAAACACCATATATTTT; cdr3_aa: CASSPTGEGGNTIYF; j_call: TRBJ1-3; d_call: TRBD1; clone_size: -; v_call: TRBV19
cdr3_nt: TGTGCCAGCAACCTAGACGGACAGGAAAAACTGTTTTTT; cdr3_aa: CASNLDGQEKLFF; j_call: TRBJ1-4; d_call: -; clone_size: -; v_call: TRBV12-3/TRBV12-4
cdr3_nt: TGTGCCAGCAGCTTCCTCAGACAAGCGAACACTGAAGCTTTCTTT; cdr3_aa: CASSFLRQANTEAFF; j_call: TRBJ1-1; d_call: -; clone_size: -; v_call: TRBV5-5